This T cell receptor (beta chain) was recovered during a study of cytomegalovirus exposure and HLA in healthy donors. Study at large: HLA-typed donors were the source of approximately 86 million unique TCRs held in an early data release.

There are a few counts of this clone. The antigen is undetermined. PCR primers comprised 60 Vbeta and 13 Jbeta primers. Repertoires were generated with immunoSEQ multiplex PCR, while TCRdb's copy carries only in-frame clones and drops some. The sample contains over 150,000 clones, about 80% of which appear only once. Notes on the study in general: In an earlier analysis, in about 530 donors, most V segments appeared productive either ~87% or ~30% of the time.

The clonotype was recovered from a woman aged 55 to 70 in good health and CMV-seropositive. Sequenced material: PBMCs.

CDR3 protein: CASSPRGDYGYTF. As DNA, the CDR3 is TGTGCCAGCTCACCACGGGGAGACTATGGCTACACCTTC. The J gene is TRBJ1-2, the V gene TRBV18; D is uncertain. Germline-derived CDR1 and CDR2 are KGHSH and LQKENI. Trimming pared 1 base from V and 3 bases from J, leaving 6 bases between. The CDR3 is 13 amino acids.